A selection of T cell receptor beta chains follows, all from one sample in a study of beta chain features in type 1 diabetes. The protocol was immunoSEQ multiplex PCR, while the TCRdb copy is restricted to in-frame clones and leaves out a portion. The table shows around 170,000 clones, with about 10% occurring only once. What was sequenced was central memory CD4+ T cells from blood. The source is a woman in her 30s with type 1 diabetes. The CDR3 runs from the conserved cysteine through the conserved F or W.

>TRBV30|TRBJ2-7
CARTSGSHEQYF
>TRBV10-3|TRBJ2-3
CAISESGEEYITDTQYF
>TRBV5-1|TRBJ2-1
CASSVGGLAGYNEQFF
>TRBV18|TRBJ2-1
CASSGRLAGENNEQFF
>TRBV14|TRBJ2-5
CASSQMRGLQETQYF
>TRBV28|TRBJ1-5
CASSRDGGLNQPQHF
>TRBV5-4|TRBJ2-3
CASSLEQGSTDTQYF
>TRBV29-1|TRBJ1-1
CSGKGAPNTEAFF
>TRBV11-2|TRBJ1-1
CASSSGRDTEAFF
>TRBV7-9|TRBJ2-7
CASSLGIMGLAGEQYF
>TRBV27|TRBJ2-7
CASSSRQGRGKTYEQYF
>TRBV28|TRBJ1-4
CASREGHREKLFF
>TRBV11-2|TRBJ2-5
CASSTRLSRPAGAQYF
>TRBV6-6|TRBJ2-1
CASSYSAGYNEQFF
>TRBV5-6|TRBJ1-2
CASSLRRKTLYGYTF
>TRBV5-1|TRBJ2-2
CASSLEQEGTGELFF
>TRBV5-5|TRBJ2-7
CASTDGAGLGGAYEQYF
>TRBV20-1|TRBJ2-7
CSAGQVDEQYF
>TRBV27|TRBJ1-5
CASSRGYGNQPQHF
>TRBV7-2|TRBJ2-6
CASSLAASGANVLTF
>TRBV23-1|TRBJ1-3
CAPGQVPSGNTIYF
>TRBV18|TRBJ2-7
CASSPPVADRYEQYF
>TRBV7-3|TRBJ2-1
CASSPTISSFNEQFF
>TRBV20-1|TRBJ2-7
CSAGQRFEQYF
>TRBV10-2|TRBJ2-3
CASDGGLGDTQYF
>TRBV5-1|TRBJ2-3
CASSPDTGTRSTDTQYF
>TRBV6-6|TRBJ1-3
CASSADYPPDTIYF
>TRBV5-1|TRBJ2-1
CASSLFSAGGLVNEQFF
>TRBV19|TRBJ1-3
CASSIGDSAGNTIYF
>TRBV18|TRBJ1-2
CASSPSTGDYGYTF
>TRBV30|TRBJ2-6
CAWDKGQGANVLTF
>TRBV30|TRBJ2-1
CAWTRLAGYNEQFF
>TRBV5-1|TRBJ2-7
CASSLIQGQRYEQYF
>TRBV7-9|-
CASSLSFYEQYF
>TRBV6-5|TRBJ2-7
CASTTGLGEQYF
>TRBV2|TRBJ2-3
CASSRAGGTQYF
>TRBV27|TRBJ1-1
CASREGQGSTEAFF
>TRBV6-1|TRBJ2-3
CASRDRGYSDTQYF
>TRBV2|TRBJ2-6
CASEGQGNSGANVLTF
>TRBV19|TRBJ2-7
CASSMRVVEHEQYF
>TRBV5-1|TRBJ2-2
CASSWGTTGELFF
>TRBV11-1|TRBJ2-7
CASSPSRGSVEQYF
>TRBV30|TRBJ1-2
CAWSFRDRDGYTF
>TRBV9|TRBJ2-1
CASSAQPAGLYNEQFF
>TRBV11-3|TRBJ2-1
CASRASSGSLYNEQFF
>TRBV7-9|TRBJ2-1
CASSLDWGIHEQFF
>TRBV29-1|TRBJ2-7
CSASGTYEQYF
>TRBV28|TRBJ2-5
CASSFLSGGTSGKETQYF
>TRBV18|TRBJ2-7
CASSPPRTGGMYEQYF